This T cell receptor beta chain was sequenced in a study of cytomegalovirus exposure and HLA in healthy donors. Study-wide background: From about 170 million T cells, an earlier analysis saw 120 million or so unique TCR beta sequences. Notes on the study in general: In vitro data verified a few CMV-associated chains as specific for CMV antigens. Presence/absence analyses supposed approximately even sequencing depth among donors.

PCR amplification relied on 60 Vbeta primers (plus 13 Jbeta primers). Only in-frame clones appear in the TCRdb table, and some are missing; sequencing was by immunoSEQ multiplex PCR. The sample holds about 94,000 clones, roughly 77% seen once. A note on this clone: Its target is not known.

The CDR3 spans 15 residues. Germline CDR1 reads SGHTA; CDR2 reads FQGNSA. Trimming shortened V by 6 bases and J by 7 bases, and 16 bases separated the two germline ends. This chain joins TRBV7-2 and TRBJ1-6; D is undetermined. The sequencing input was PBMCs. The source of this sequence is a human donor in good health. The CDR3 coding sequence is TGTGCCAGCAGATCCGAGGGCGGGAGGAATTCACCCCTCCACTTT. This gives the protein CASRSEGGRNSPLHF.